The entry below describes one TCR beta chain. Only in-frame clones appear in the TCRdb table, and some are missing; sequencing was by immunoSEQ multiplex PCR. Seen here are over 150,000 clones, about 90% observed once, and the top ten hold roughly 2.1%. This record comes from a study of control samples from healthy donors and cancer patients. The CDR3 is 16 residues long. Germline CDR1 and CDR2: MNHNY and SVGAGI (reference sequence). Trimming cost V 1 base and J 5 bases, with 17 bases left between them. The TCR was taken from a woman between 40 and 50 years old in good health. The V gene is TRBV6-6, the J gene TRBJ2-5; D may be TRBD2 (6 bases). Source material: blood. For the CDR3, the DNA is TGTGCCAGCAGTTACTTTCTTTCGGGGGTCGAGGAGACCCAGTACTTC. It codes for CASSYFLSGVEETQYF.